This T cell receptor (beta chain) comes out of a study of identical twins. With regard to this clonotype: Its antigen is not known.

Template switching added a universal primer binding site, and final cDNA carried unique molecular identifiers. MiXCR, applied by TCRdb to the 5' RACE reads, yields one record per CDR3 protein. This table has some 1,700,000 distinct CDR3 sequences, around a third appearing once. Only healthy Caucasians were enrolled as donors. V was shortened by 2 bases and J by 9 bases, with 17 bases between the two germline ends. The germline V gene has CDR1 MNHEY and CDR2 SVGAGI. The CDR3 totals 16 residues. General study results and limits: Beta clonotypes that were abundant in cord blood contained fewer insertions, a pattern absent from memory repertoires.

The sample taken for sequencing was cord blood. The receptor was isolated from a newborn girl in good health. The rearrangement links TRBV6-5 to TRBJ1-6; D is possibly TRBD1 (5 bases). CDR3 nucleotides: TGTGCCAGCAGTTACCTAGGGAGGCAGGGCAGTTCACCCCTCCACTTT. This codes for CASSYLGRQGSSPLHF.